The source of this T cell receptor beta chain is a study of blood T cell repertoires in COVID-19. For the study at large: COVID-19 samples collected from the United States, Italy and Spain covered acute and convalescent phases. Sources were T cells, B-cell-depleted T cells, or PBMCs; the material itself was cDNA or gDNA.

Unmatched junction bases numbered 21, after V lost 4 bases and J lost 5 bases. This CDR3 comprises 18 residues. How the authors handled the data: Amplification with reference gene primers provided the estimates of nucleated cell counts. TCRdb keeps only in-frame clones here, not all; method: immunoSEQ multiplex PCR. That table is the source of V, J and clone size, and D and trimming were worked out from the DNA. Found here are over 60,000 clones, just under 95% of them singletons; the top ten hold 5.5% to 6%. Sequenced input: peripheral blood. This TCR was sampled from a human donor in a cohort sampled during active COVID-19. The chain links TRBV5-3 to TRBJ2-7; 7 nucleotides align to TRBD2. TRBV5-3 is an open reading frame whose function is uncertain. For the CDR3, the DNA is TGTGCCAGAAGCCGAGTTGATCTCGGGGTCCTAGCGGAAGACGAGCAGTACTTC. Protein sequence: CARSRVDLGVLAEDEQYF.